These T cell receptor beta chains were read from a single sample in a study of persistence of HIV-infected CD4 T cells. Sequencing used immunoSEQ multiplex PCR; TCRdb keeps in-frame clones, though not all of them. The sample consists of tens of thousands of clones, approximately 78% of them appearing once. No cognate antigen is known for these TCRs. The sample was CD4+ T cells sorted from PBMCs after 18-hour stimulation, taken from a patient who received antiretroviral therapy. These receptors all stem from an adult man with HIV who was CMV-seropositive. CDR3s include the opening cysteine and the closing phenylalanine or tryptophan. The order of the fields is J gene, V gene, CDR3 protein.

TRBJ1-5 TRBV6-1 CASEGQGNQPQHF
TRBJ1-4 TRBV10-3 CAISETGDNEKLFF
TRBJ1-5 TRBV19 CASSLTGDNQPQHF
TRBJ1-2 TRBV3-1/TRBV3-2 CASSQVGGLKNGYTF
TRBJ1-1 TRBV12-3/TRBV12-4 CASTQNPRTEAFF
TRBJ1-6 TRBV3-1/TRBV3-2 CASSKRQGLNSPLHF
TRBJ2-2 TRBV27 CASSQMDRARELFF
TRBJ1-3 TRBV19 CASSTTTGASGNTIYF
TRBJ1-5 TRBV19 CASSLTYRGNYQPQHF
TRBJ2-1 TRBV5-4 CASSLVALDNEQFF
TRBJ1-4 TRBV5-1 CASSDGQGRGEKLFF